The clone carrying this T cell receptor (beta chain) turned up a few times. The antigen is undetermined. V shed 4 bases and J shed 0 bases, with 9 bases lying between them. Germline CDR1 is MGHRA and CDR2 is YSYEKL. This CDR3 has 15 residues. The sample comes from a study of CD8 T cells in ankylosing spondylitis. Study-level points and caveats: Significantly higher representation of disease-linked clones was reported for matched ankylosing spondylitis synovial fluid. Reactive arthritis synovial fluid and blood were previously reported to contain some motif variants. Disease-linked clones proved CD8+ and comparatively uncommon in peripheral blood. Apparently characteristic of ankylosing spondylitis blood was a TCR beta motif (about eight highly homologous variants).

TCRdb re-derived calls from the 5' RACE reads in MiXCR, one entry per CDR3 protein. The sample has fewer than 400,000 distinct CDR3 sequences; roughly 15% are singletons. The specimen was blood, either unsorted or a sorted T cell fraction (not recorded which). The chain recombines TRBV4-1 with TRBJ1-4; no firm D call. The TCR comes from a male donor with ankylosing spondylitis or in good health (not recorded which). The CDR3 here is CASSLPPATNEKLFF. CDR3 in DNA: TGCGCCAGCAGCCTTCCTCCGGCAACTAATGAAAAACTGTTTTTT.